This T cell receptor beta chain was captured by sequencing in a study of shared clonotypes between healthy human individuals. Study-wide background: The cohort had two women and a few men, ages 18 to 49. Whole-study findings and limits: Clonotype sharing among donors, it was expected, would be affected by sequencing depth. In contrast to clonotypes shared by all four donors, non-shared clonotypes had lower generation probabilities. Estimated richness was generally greater in naive than memory subsets.

The CDR3 consists of 15 residues. Germline V CDR1 and CDR2: SGHRS, YFSETQ. Trimming took 5 bases from V and 0 from J, leaving 11 bases between them. For this clone: Antigen: not known. Other DNA sequences in the same sample also yield this CDR3.

Assay used: immunoSEQ multiplex PCR; TCRdb lists only in-frame clones, some missing. Seen here are fewer than 3 million clones, under 95% observed once, and the top ten hold 0.37%. Material: naive CD4+ T cells from PBMCs. Noted subset: CD45RA+ positively selected. The rearrangement joins TRBV5-1 to TRBJ2-2; D not resolved. The source of this sequence is a man between 18 and 29 years old in good health. Some clones in this sample may be carry-over from other donors' samples. The CDR3 reads CASSLSLTNTGELFF. The DNA of the CDR3 is TGCGCCAGCAGTTTGAGCCTGACGAACACCGGGGAGCTGTTTTTT.